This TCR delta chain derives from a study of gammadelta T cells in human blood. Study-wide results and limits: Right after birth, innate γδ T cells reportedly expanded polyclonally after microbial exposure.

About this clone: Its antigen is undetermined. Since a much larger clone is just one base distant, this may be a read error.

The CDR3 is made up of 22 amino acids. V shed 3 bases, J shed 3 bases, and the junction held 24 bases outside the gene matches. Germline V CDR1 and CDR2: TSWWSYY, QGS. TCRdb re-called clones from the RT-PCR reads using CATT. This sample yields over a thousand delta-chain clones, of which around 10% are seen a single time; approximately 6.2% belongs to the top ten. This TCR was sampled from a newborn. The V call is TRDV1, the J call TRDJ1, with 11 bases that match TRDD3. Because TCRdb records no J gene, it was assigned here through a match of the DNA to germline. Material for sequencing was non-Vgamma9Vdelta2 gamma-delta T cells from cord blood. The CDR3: CALGDLRGFFGVLGDSADKLIF. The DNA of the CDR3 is TGTGCTCTTGGGGATCTTAGAGGATTCTTCGGTGTACTGGGGGATAGTGCCGATAAACTCATCTTT.